Listed here are 14 T cell receptor beta chains from one sample, sequenced in a study of cytomegalovirus exposure and HLA in healthy donors (dated 2017 in TCRdb). The receptor library was made with the immunoSEQ multiplex PCR assay. For the multiplex PCR, a mixture combining 60 forward primers for TCR Vbeta segments and 13 reverse primers for TCR Jbeta segments was used. What TCRdb holds here is the immuneACCESS table cut down to in-frame rearrangements. Part of the clones is not present; checked against another copy, under half of the missing clones reflect an unresolved V gene, and the others are unexplained. Here the sample has 95,000 to 150,000 clones; more than 60% occur a single time. About 8% of the sample goes to the ten largest clones. Sequenced material: PBMCs. The source of these receptors is a woman in her thirties or forties in good health and CMV-seropositive.

Only one count was recorded for this clone. The V gene is TRBV18, the J gene TRBJ2-7, with 10 bases matching TRBD1. This CDR3 region has 13 residues. From germline, CDR1 is KGHSH and CDR2 LQKENI. J lost 7 bases, V lost 6 bases, and 6 bases had no gene match. The CDR3 DNA follows: TGTGCCAGCTCGGCGACAGGGGGCAGGGAGCAGTACTTC. Its protein is CASSATGGREQYF.

The chain combines TRBV5-1 with TRBJ1-4; D not resolved. The CDR3 is 15 amino acids. Germline V gives CDR1 SGHRS, CDR2 YFSETQ. V shed 5 bases and J shed 6 bases, with 17 bases lying between them. The CDR3: CASSLSGVPDEKLFF. The CDR3 coding sequence is TGCGCCAGCAGTTTAAGCGGGGTGCCGGATGAAAAACTGTTTTTT.

This clone was observed a few times. The J gene is TRBJ2-1, the V gene TRBV6-4; tentatively, D is TRBD2 (6 bases). Trimming shortened V by 4 bases and J by 7 bases, and 14 bases separated the two germline ends. Germline V CDR1 and CDR2: MRHNA, SNTAGT. The CDR3 extends over 14 amino acids. The DNA for the CDR3 is TGTGCCAGCAGTGCTAGCGAGGGAGGAAATGAGCAGTTCTTC. Residues: CASSASEGGNEQFF.

This clone was observed a handful of times. The rearrangement joins TRBV19 to TRBJ1-1; D gene unclear. From germline, CDR1 is LNHDA and CDR2 SQIVND (reference sequence). V was trimmed by 1 base and J by 0 bases, leaving 3 bases between them. The CDR3 is 13 residues long. CDR3 DNA sequence: TGTGCCAGTAGTATAGGCGTGAACACTGAAGCTTTCTTT. It yields the protein CASSIGVNTEAFF.

The CDR3 bases are TGCAGCGTGCGGACTAGAAACAATGAGCAGTTCTTC. It codes for CSVRTRNNEQFF. J is TRBJ2-1 and V is TRBV29-1, with 7 positions matching TRBD2. Germline CDR1 SQVTM, CDR2 ANQGSEA. Losses at the gene ends were 6 bases for V and 5 bases for J; bases not matched to a gene: 4. CDR3 length: 12 residues.

This clone was seen only a few times. The chain joins TRBV11-2 to TRBJ1-5; D remains unclear. The germline V gene has CDR1 SGHAT and CDR2 FQNNGV. The CDR3 extends over 13 amino acids. V shed 3 bases and J shed 9 bases, with 12 bases lying between them. CDR3 DNA: TGTGCCAGCAGCTTTGGGAGGGAATGGCCCCAGCATTTT. Translation: CASSFGREWPQHF. The variable domain in full, completed from reference TRBV11-2 and TRBJ1-5, reads EAGVAQSPRYKIIEKRQSVAFWCNPISGHATLYWYQQILGQGPKLLIQFQNNGVVDDSQLPKDRFSAERLKGVDSTLKIQPAKLEDSAVYLCASSFGREWPQHFGDGTRLSIL.

The chain links TRBV18 to TRBJ1-5; TRBD1 agrees at 8 bases. CDR3 size: 15 residues. Per the germline V gene, CDR1 is KGHSH and CDR2 is LQKENI. After removal of 3 bases from V and 3 bases from J, the junction contained 4 bases not matched to a gene. The CDR3 DNA reads TGTGCCAGCTCACCGGGGGGACAGGACAATCAGCCCCAGCATTTT. This encodes CASSPGGQDNQPQHF.

This sequence joins TRBV6-5 and TRBJ1-2; 9 bases fit TRBD1. Trimming cost V 6 bases and J 5 bases; bases outside gene matches: 10. Germline CDR1 is MNHEY and CDR2 is SVGAGI. The CDR3 consists of 15 residues. The CDR3 loop is CASRTEWDRAYGYTF. In nucleotides, the CDR3 is TGTGCCAGCAGAACTGAATGGGACAGGGCTTATGGCTACACCTTC.

V is TRBV11-2 and J is TRBJ2-2, with 8 bases aligning to TRBD1. V lost 0 bases and J lost 7; bases outside the gene matches: 1. The CDR3 is made up of 14 amino acids. Per the germline V gene, CDR1 is SGHAT and CDR2 is FQNNGV. The CDR3 coding sequence is TGTGCCAGCAGCTTAGAACAGGGGGTCGGGGAGCTGTTTTTT. Translated, it gives CASSLEQGVGELFF.

V and J are TRBV15 and TRBJ1-1, with TRBD1 matching 9 bases. There are 12 residues in the CDR3. CDR1 and CDR2 from the germline V gene are LNHNV and YYDKDF (reference sequence). V was pared by 4 bases and J by 10 bases, with 4 bases of the junction left unmatched. DNA for the CDR3: TGTGCCACCAGCAACCCGGACAGGGGAGCTTTCTTT. It codes for CATSNPDRGAFF.

V gene TRBV28 combines with J gene TRBJ2-1, with D maybe TRBD1 (6 bases). Germline CDR1 reads MDHEN; CDR2 reads SYDVKM. This CDR3 has 19 residues. V was trimmed by 5 bases and J by 5 bases, leaving 28 bases between them. The chain's CDR3 is CASSPPPKTGRGPDNEQFF. CDR3 nucleotides: TGTGCCAGCAGTCCTCCACCTAAGACAGGTAGGGGCCCGGACAATGAGCAGTTCTTC.

The chain employs TRBV7-6 and TRBJ2-5, with TRBD2 matching 13 bases. CDR1 is SGHVS, CDR2 FNYEAQ, per germline. V was clipped by 4 bases and J by 5 bases; unmatched bases: 10. The CDR3 contains 17 residues. CDR3 in DNA: TGTGCCAGCAGCTCCGCCGCGACTAGCGGGGGGATGGAGACCCAGTACTTC. It specifies CASSSAATSGGMETQYF.

This clone has just a few counts. The chain joins TRBV25-1 to TRBJ2-7; D perhaps matches TRBD1 (6 bases). This CDR3 has 15 residues. V gave up 5 bases and J gave up 2 bases, with 16 bases separating them. Per the germline V gene, CDR1 is MGHDK and CDR2 is SYGVNS. This chain's CDR3 is CASSSIGTGTYEQYF. The CDR3 DNA is TGTGCCAGCAGTTCCATCGGAACAGGGACCTACGAGCAGTACTTC.

V usage is TRBV6-5 and J usage is TRBJ1-1, with a weak D call TRBD1 (6 bases). The ends were cut back, 10 bases at V and 5 bases at J, with 14 bases in the middle. Germline V gene lookup returns CDR1 MNHEY and CDR2 SVGAGI. The CDR3 has 12 amino acids. The DNA of the CDR3 is TGTGCCACCACAGGGTCGGGGACTGAAGCTTTCTTT. Amino acids: CATTGSGTEAFF.